The clone carrying this T cell receptor beta chain was detected a few times. The antigen remains undetermined. TCRdb keeps only in-frame clones here, not all; method: immunoSEQ multiplex PCR. The profile shows 380,000 or so clones, roughly 80% of them singletons. Indicated treatment: roughly 19 received Ad26.COV2.S at low or high dose, single or two shots; roughly five received placebo; per-sample allocation not given. The samples were gathered on day 63 after the first injection of vaccine or placebo. J gave up 1 base and V 4 bases, and 11 bases lay outside the gene matches. Germline CDR1 reads LNHDA; CDR2 reads SQIVND (reference sequence). This CDR3 region has 17 residues. The sample is drawn from a study of Ad26.COV2.S vaccination and SARS-CoV-2 variants. Findings of the study overall: Possible underestimation of total T cell responses by the TCR breadth and depth analyses was noted.

Sequencing used peripheral blood, obtained in a trial of Ad26.COV2.S vaccine versus placebo. The sequence came from a person aged 18-60 years who received the Ad26.COV2.S COVID-19 vaccine or a placebo. This chain connects TRBV19 to TRBJ2-7, with 9 positions matching TRBD1. The CDR3, as DNA: TGTGCCAGTAGTAAGACAGGGGGATCCTTACTTTCCTACGAGCAGTACTTC. Protein: CASSKTGGSLLSYEQYF.